This TCR beta chain was captured in a study of molecular identifiers for immune sequencing clone quantification (dated by TCRdb to 2016 to 2019). With respect to the entire study: In a replicate experiment, RNA from roughly 21,000 or 96,000 naive CD8 T cells was split into five aliquots, four of which were sequenced. The study was a methods study using CD8 T cells to benchmark molecular-identifier clustering-based TCR repertoire sequencing (MIDCIRS) and TCR RNA copy counting. Broader findings and caveats from the paper: Without barcode sub-clustering, chimeric consensus sequences inflated TCR diversity; chimeras reached as high as 47%. In CMV-specific effector cells, over 97% of molecules were held by clones above 20 RNA copies, whereas under 1% of molecules were held by such clones in naive cells. Even against a background of around 900,000 naive CD8 T cells, spiked-in Jurkat TCR RNA amounting to a single cell's worth was reported to be detectable. Naive libraries contained spiked-in Jurkat TCR RNA (approximately nine copies' worth), which is not part of the donor repertoire. Highly expanded clone sizes could be underestimated because identical TCR molecules may share a barcode. Modeling gave about three recovered TCR RNA copies per cell versus about 10 by digital PCR, implying around 33% capture efficiency.

The library was prepared using PCR. Sequencing was performed on an Illumina HiSeq 4000. Preparation of bulk TCR libraries followed a previously described approach, with the TCR primers listed in Table S5. The Qiagen AllPrep DNA/RNA kit was used to purify total RNA. Before analysis, reads from multiple sequencing runs of the same library were pooled. As for how the authors treated the data: Reads were retained only if their TCR constant sequence matched exactly, and those retained reads were trimmed to 150 nt and grouped according to their 12-nt molecular barcodes. Reads in each barcode group were sub-clustered using a 15% Levenshtein threshold, and a quality-weighted consensus sequence was built for each RNA molecule. Non-functional sequences were excluded, and lower-count sequences lying one edit away from another sequence were also excluded. Based on a fit of two negative binomial distributions, barcode sub-clusters having less than 20% of the maximum read count were discarded. TCRdb itself trimmed the public reads at Q25 with fastp, ran MiXCR and retained productive beta chains. Every distinct CDR3 protein forms one entry, paired with its most common genes and DNA. TCRdb's processing, not the authors', yielded these V and J calls. This sample lists hundreds of thousands of distinct CDR3 sequences; just under 20% were detected once. The ten largest clones represent roughly 0.83% of the sample.

Libraries of naive CD8 T cells were built from around 18,000 to 910,000 sorted cells, with 10%, 30% or 50% of the purified RNA used. Naive CD8 T cells were FACS-sorted as CD8+CD4-CCR7+CD45RA+ on a BD FACSAria II into RLT Plus buffer. To test detection sensitivity, Jurkat RNA equal to some 11 TCR copies was added to samples of roughly 17,000-1,100,000 naive CD8 T cells. CD8 T cells were enriched using RosetteSep CD8+ T Cell Enrichment Cocktail and Ficoll-Paque, and the enriched cells then underwent ACK red cell lysis. About this clonotype itself: Its binding antigen is unknown. With a much larger clone just one base away, this may be a read error.

The CDR3, cysteine through phenylalanine, is 18 amino acids long. CDR3 DNA only is kept here, 54 bases in frame from base 1. CDR1 and CDR2, per the germline V gene, are LGHNA and YSLEER. This receptor was taken from a human donor in good health. Some libraries in this study had Jurkat cell RNA spiked in. Sequenced input: naive CD8+ T cells from blood, with Jurkat cell RNA spiked in. What this sample's cell subset or site label stands for: FACS-sorted CD8+CD4-CCR7+CD45RA+ naive T cells. The V and J segments used are TRBV4-3 and TRBJ2-7; 11 junctional bases match TRBD1. The nucleotide sequence is given as TGCGCCAGCAGCCAAGAATGGACAGGGGGCGTCGGCTCCTGCGAGCAGTACTTC. Its protein is CASSQEWTGGVGSCEQYF.